A selection of T cell receptor beta chains follows, all from one sample in a study of T-cell memory formation after mild COVID-19. TCRdb re-called the 5' RACE reads through MiXCR, storing one row per CDR3 protein. The sample includes 250,000 to 300,000 distinct CDR3 sequences, 15% of them seen just once. The material sequenced was PBMCs or a T cell subset sorted from them (not recorded which). The receptors here all came from a man aged 18 to 29 who had mild COVID-19 (a few samples of this study predate the infection). Cell type and time point are not known. CDR3s include the opening cysteine and the closing phenylalanine or tryptophan. D genes are given only for firm matches. Size tells how often a clone was seen (once, few, many) or the class of an expanded clone, and some rows leave it out.

j_call: TRBJ2-5; clone_size: -; d_call: -; v_call: TRBV7-9; cdr3_aa: CASSVAGEEETQYF; cdr3_nt: TGTGCCAGCAGCGTAGCTGGGGAGGAGGAGACCCAGTACTTC
j_call: TRBJ1-4; clone_size: -; d_call: -; v_call: TRBV5-1; cdr3_aa: CASRDVKGGEKLFF; cdr3_nt: TGCGCCAGCAGGGACGTGAAGGGGGGTGAAAAACTGTTTTTT
j_call: TRBJ1-2; clone_size: few; d_call: -; v_call: TRBV4-2; cdr3_aa: CASTSEGRLGYTF; cdr3_nt: TGTGCCAGCACCTCGGAGGGTCGGCTTGGCTACACCTTC
j_call: TRBJ1-4; clone_size: -; d_call: TRBD1; v_call: TRBV19; cdr3_aa: CASSMRDRTNEKLFF; cdr3_nt: TGTGCCAGTAGTATGCGGGACAGGACTAATGAAAAACTGTTTTTT
j_call: TRBJ1-5; clone_size: few; d_call: TRBD1; v_call: TRBV20-1; cdr3_aa: CSARVGGQDSNQPQHF; cdr3_nt: TGCAGTGCTAGAGTTGGTGGACAGGATAGCAATCAGCCCCAGCATTTT
j_call: TRBJ2-1; clone_size: few; d_call: -; v_call: TRBV4-1; cdr3_aa: CASSHLVRTDYNEQFF; cdr3_nt: TGCGCCAGCAGCCACCTCGTCAGGACTGACTACAATGAGCAGTTCTTC
j_call: TRBJ2-5; clone_size: many; d_call: -; v_call: TRBV6-1; cdr3_aa: CASTQITGILETQYF; cdr3_nt: TGTGCCAGCACTCAAATCACGGGGATCCTAGAGACCCAGTACTTC
j_call: TRBJ1-6; clone_size: few; d_call: -; v_call: TRBV6-5; cdr3_aa: CASSTRTDSNSPLHF; cdr3_nt: TGTGCCAGCAGTACTAGGACAGATAGTAATTCACCCCTCCACTTT
j_call: TRBJ2-1; clone_size: -; d_call: -; v_call: TRBV6-2/TRBV6-3; cdr3_aa: CASSDEGEQFF; cdr3_nt: TGTGCCAGCAGCGATGAGGGTGAGCAGTTCTTC
j_call: TRBJ2-5; clone_size: many; d_call: -; v_call: TRBV7-6; cdr3_aa: CASSLTGGRGKETQYF; cdr3_nt: TGTGCCAGCAGCTTAACGGGGGGCCGAGGGAAAGAGACCCAGTACTTC
j_call: TRBJ1-2; clone_size: few; d_call: -; v_call: TRBV5-5; cdr3_aa: CASSSTGALGYGYTF; cdr3_nt: TGTGCCAGCAGCTCTACAGGAGCTTTAGGCTATGGCTACACCTTC
j_call: TRBJ2-3; clone_size: -; d_call: -; v_call: TRBV7-8; cdr3_aa: CASTARGQGTDTQYF; cdr3_nt: TGTGCCAGCACCGCCCGGGGGCAAGGCACAGATACGCAGTATTTT
j_call: TRBJ2-2; clone_size: few; d_call: -; v_call: TRBV12-3/TRBV12-4; cdr3_aa: CATSRETGELFF; cdr3_nt: TGTGCCACCAGCAGAGAAACCGGGGAGCTGTTTTTT
j_call: TRBJ1-5; clone_size: few; d_call: -; v_call: TRBV5-1; cdr3_aa: CASSPQGHINQPQHF; cdr3_nt: TGCGCCAGCAGCCCCCAAGGACACATCAATCAGCCCCAGCATTTT
j_call: TRBJ2-3; clone_size: many; d_call: -; v_call: TRBV5-1; cdr3_aa: CASSSRAGTDTQYF; cdr3_nt: TGCGCCAGCAGCTCTCGGGCAGGAACAGATACGCAGTATTTT